This T cell receptor beta chain was identified in a study of T-cell memory formation after mild COVID-19. CDR1 and CDR2 from the germline V gene are SGHTA and FQGNSA. This CDR3 has 16 residues. The V gene lost 4 bases and the J gene lost 1 base, with 16 bases spanning the gap. TCRdb used MiXCR to reprocess the 5' RACE reads, holding one entry per CDR3 protein. The profile shows about 270,000 distinct CDR3 sequences, 15% of them singletons. The sample comprised PBMCs or a T cell subset sorted from them (not recorded which). This chain uses TRBV7-2 with TRBJ1-1; tentatively, D is TRBD1 (5 bases). This clonotype originated in an adult woman who had mild COVID-19 (a few samples of this study predate the infection). Cell type and time point are not known. CDR3 loop: CASSSQPAGRNTEAFF. The DNA for the CDR3 is TGTGCCAGCAGCTCCCAACCGGCAGGGAGGAACACTGAAGCTTTCTTT.